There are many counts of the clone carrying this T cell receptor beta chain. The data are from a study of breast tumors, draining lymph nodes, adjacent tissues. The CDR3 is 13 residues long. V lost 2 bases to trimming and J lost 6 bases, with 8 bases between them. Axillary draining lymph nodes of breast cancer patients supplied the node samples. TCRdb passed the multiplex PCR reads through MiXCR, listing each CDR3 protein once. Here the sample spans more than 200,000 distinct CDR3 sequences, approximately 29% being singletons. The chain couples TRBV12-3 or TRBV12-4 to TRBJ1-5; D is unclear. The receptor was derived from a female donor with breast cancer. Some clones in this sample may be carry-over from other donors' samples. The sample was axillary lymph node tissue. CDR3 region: CASSLSGSQPQHF. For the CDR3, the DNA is TGTGCCAGCAGTTTATCCGGGAGTCAGCCCCAGCATTTT.